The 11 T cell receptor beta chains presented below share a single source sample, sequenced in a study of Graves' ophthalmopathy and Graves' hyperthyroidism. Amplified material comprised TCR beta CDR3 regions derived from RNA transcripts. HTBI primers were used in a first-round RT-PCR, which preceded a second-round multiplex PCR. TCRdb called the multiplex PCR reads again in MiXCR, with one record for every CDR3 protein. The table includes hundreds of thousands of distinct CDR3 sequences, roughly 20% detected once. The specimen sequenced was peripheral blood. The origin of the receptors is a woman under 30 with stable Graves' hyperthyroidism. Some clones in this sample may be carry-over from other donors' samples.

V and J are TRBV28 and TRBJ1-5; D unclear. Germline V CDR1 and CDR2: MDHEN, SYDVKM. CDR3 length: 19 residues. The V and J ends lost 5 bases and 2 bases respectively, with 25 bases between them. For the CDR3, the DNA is TGTGCCAGCAGTCCCCGGGCCCGCCTGGGCTGGGATCGCAATCAGCCCCAGCATTTT. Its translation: CASSPRARLGWDRNQPQHF.

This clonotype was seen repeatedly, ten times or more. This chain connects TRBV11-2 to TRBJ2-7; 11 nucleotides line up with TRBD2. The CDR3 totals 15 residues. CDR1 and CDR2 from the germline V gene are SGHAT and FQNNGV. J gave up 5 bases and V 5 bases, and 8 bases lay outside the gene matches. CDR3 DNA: TGTGCCAGCAGCCGAATAGCGGGAGGGGGCAACGAGCAGTACTTC. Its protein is CASSRIAGGGNEQYF. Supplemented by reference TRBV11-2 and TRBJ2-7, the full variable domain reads EAGVAQSPRYKIIEKRQSVAFWCNPISGHATLYWYQQILGQGPKLLIQFQNNGVVDDSQLPKDRFSAERLKGVDSTLKIQPAKLEDSAVYLCASSRIAGGGNEQYFGPGTRLTVT.

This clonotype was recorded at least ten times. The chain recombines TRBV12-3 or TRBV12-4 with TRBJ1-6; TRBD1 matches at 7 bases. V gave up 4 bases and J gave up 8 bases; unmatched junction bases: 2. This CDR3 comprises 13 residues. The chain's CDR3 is CASSWTGDSPLHF. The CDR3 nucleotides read TGTGCCAGCAGTTGGACAGGCGATTCACCCCTCCACTTT.

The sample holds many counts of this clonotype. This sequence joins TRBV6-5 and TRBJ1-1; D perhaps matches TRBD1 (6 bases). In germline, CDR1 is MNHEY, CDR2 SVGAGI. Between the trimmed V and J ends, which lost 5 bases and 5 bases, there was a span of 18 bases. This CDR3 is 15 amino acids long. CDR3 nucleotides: TGTGCCAGCAGTCTCCTAAGGGGGGCCTTGACTGAAGCTTTCTTT. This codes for CASSLLRGALTEAFF.

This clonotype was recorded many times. The CDR3 spells CASSYPRKQSLRDTEAFF. The CDR3 coding sequence is TGTGCCAGCAGTTACCCCCGGAAACAGTCTTTGAGGGACACTGAAGCTTTCTTT. The V call is TRBV6-2 or TRBV6-3, the J call TRBJ1-1; D is undetermined. The CDR3 loop spans 18 amino acids. Between the trimmed V and J ends, which lost 2 bases and 3 bases, there was a span of 22 bases. Per germline, CDR1 MNHEY and CDR2 SVGEGT.

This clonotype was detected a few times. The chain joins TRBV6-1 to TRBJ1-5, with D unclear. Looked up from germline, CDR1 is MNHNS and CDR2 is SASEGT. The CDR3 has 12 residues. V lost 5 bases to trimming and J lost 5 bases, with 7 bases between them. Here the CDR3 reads CASSQRYQPQHF. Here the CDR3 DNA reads TGTGCCAGCAGTCAAAGGTATCAGCCCCAGCATTTT.

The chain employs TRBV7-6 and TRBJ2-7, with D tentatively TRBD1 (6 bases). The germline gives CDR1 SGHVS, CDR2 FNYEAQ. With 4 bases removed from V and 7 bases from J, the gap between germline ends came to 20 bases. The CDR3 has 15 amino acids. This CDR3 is CASSSEMGAPDEQYV. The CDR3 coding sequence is TGTGCCAGCAGCTCCGAGATGGGGGCCCCGGATGAGCAGTACGTC.

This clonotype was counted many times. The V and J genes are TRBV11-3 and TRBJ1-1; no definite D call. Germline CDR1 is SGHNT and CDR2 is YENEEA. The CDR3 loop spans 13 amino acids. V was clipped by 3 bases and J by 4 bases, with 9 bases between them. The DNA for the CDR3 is TGTGCCAGCAGCTTCAAAAGGACCACTGAAGCTTTCTTT. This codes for CASSFKRTTEAFF.

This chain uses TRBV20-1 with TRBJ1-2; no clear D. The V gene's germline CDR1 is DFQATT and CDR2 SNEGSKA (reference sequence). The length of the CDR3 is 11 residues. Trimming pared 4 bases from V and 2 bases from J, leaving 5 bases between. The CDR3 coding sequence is TGCAGTGCTACTGACAACTATGGCTACACCTTC. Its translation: CSATDNYGYTF.

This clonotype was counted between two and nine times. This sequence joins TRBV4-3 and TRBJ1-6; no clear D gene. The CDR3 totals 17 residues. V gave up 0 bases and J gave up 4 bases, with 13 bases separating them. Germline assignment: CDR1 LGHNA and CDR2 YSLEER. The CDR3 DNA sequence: TGCGCCAGCAGCCAAGACAGGCCTACTTTATATAATTCACCCCTCCACTTT. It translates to CASSQDRPTLYNSPLHF.

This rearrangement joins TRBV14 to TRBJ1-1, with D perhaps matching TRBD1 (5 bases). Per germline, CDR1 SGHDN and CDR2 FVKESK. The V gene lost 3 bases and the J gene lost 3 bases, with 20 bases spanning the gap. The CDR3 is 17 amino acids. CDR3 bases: TGTGCCAGCAGCCATACAAGAACGACAGTTCTATACACTGAAGCTTTCTTT. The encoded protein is CASSHTRTTVLYTEAFF.